The 3 T cell receptor beta chains below all came from one sample that was sequenced in a study of T-cell reconstitution after alpha-beta-depleted transplantation in children (dated by TCRdb to about 2016). Libraries were made using PCR. Reads for this sample came from an Illumina HiSeq 2500. TCR library preparation used molecular barcoding, with unique molecular identifiers applied to normalize quantification of the TCRbeta repertoire. TCRdb ran its own pipeline on the public reads, namely fastp trimming at Q25 and MiXCR clone calling, and kept in-frame beta chains. All rows with the same CDR3 protein become a single entry with the most common DNA and genes. Within this sample are under 35,000 distinct CDR3 sequences, with 15% to 20% of them counted one time only. The ten top clones hold around 38% of the sample. Read against the paper, the sample's time point label means: day 60 (about 2 months) after transplantation. Read against the paper, the sample's treatment or condition label means: allogeneic hematopoietic cell transplantation with graft depleted of TCRalphabeta T cells and CD19 B cells.

The sample consisted of PBMCs, mostly from graft donor cells, taken 60 days after TCRalphabeta/CD19-depleted stem cell transplant. These receptors were collected from a male patient between 2 and 9 years old who had a stem cell transplant for acute lymphoblastic leukemia, so the T cells may come from the graft donor.

Comments on this clonotype: A much larger clone sits a single nucleotide away, making a read error possible. A read error is likely, as this CDR3 ends without the conserved phenylalanine or tryptophan. The chain has TRBV11-2 and TRBJ2-3; unclear D gene. Looked up from germline, CDR1 is SGHAT and CDR2 is FQNNGV. The CDR3 sequence is 14 residues long. V lost 5 bases to trimming and J lost 2 bases, with 11 bases between them. The CDR3 here is CASSPLVVTDTQYC. The CDR3, as DNA: TGTGCCAGCAGCCCCCTCGTAGTCACAGATACGCAGTATTGT.

This clonotype was recorded many times. V is TRBV4-2 and J is TRBJ2-3; the match to TRBD2 covers 8 bases. This CDR3 comprises 16 residues. Trimming took 1 base from V and 2 from J; bases not matched to a gene: 5. Germline V gives CDR1 LGHNA, CDR2 YNFKEQ. This chain's CDR3 is CASSQASGRATDTQYF. The CDR3 DNA sequence: TGTGCCAGCAGCCAAGCCTCCGGGAGGGCCACAGATACGCAGTATTTT.

This clonotype turned up a few times. The chain combines TRBV20-1 with TRBJ2-1; a possible D gene is TRBD2 (5 bases). Germline values: CDR1 DFQATT, CDR2 SNEGSKA (reference sequence). There are 15 residues in the CDR3. The V end lost 3 bases, the J end lost 0 bases, and 12 bases lay between the germline ends. CDR3 region: CSASPTAGSYNEQFF. CDR3 DNA sequence: TGCAGTGCTAGCCCCACGGCGGGCTCCTACAATGAGCAGTTCTTC.